Detailed here is one TCR beta chain. Here immunoSEQ multiplex PCR was the method, and the copy in TCRdb shows in-frame clones only, minus some. The table records about 80,000 clones, 65% to 90% of them present only once. This sample was included in a study of technical replicates of blood from a few donors. The germline V gene encodes CDR1 GTSNPN and CDR2 SVGIG (reference sequence). V gave up 2 bases and J gave up 3 bases, with 14 bases separating them. This CDR3 is 15 amino acids long. The TCR sequence derives from a human donor in good health. Some clones in this sample may be carry-over from other donors' samples. Sequencing was done on a sample of PBMCs. J is TRBJ2-1 and V is TRBV30; a possible D gene is TRBD2 (8 bases). Written as DNA, the CDR3 is TGTGCCTGGAGTCCGGGAGGGGGCGGCTACAATGAGCAGTTCTTC. Amino acid sequence: CAWSPGGGGYNEQFF.